The TCR beta chain described here comes from a study of blood T cells in healthy people across ages. Study background: There was about one barcoded beta molecule captured by template switching per two T cells.

Germline-derived CDR1 and CDR2 are MNHEY and SVGEGT. CDR3 length: 16 residues. V lost 6 bases and J lost 0, with 15 bases in between. Combining a sample-barcoded 5' primer with a J-beta primer mix, a second PCR ran for 7 to 11 cycles. Using its own MiXCR run on the 5' RACE reads, TCRdb lists one record per CDR3 protein. The profile shows hundreds of thousands of distinct CDR3 sequences, about 54% of them singletons. Note on this clonotype: What it recognizes is unknown.

General study findings and limits: Unknown donor CMV status possibly confounded expanded clonotype changes.

Around 10 milliliters of peripheral blood were drawn from each donor. V usage is TRBV6-2 or TRBV6-3 and J usage is TRBJ2-4; D perhaps matches TRBD2 (7 bases). This receptor was identified in a man between 60 and 75 years old in good health. The sequencing input was blood. The CDR3 protein is CASSDGGLLAKNIQYF. CDR3 DNA sequence: TGTGCCAGCAGCGACGGGGGGCTCCTAGCCAAAAACATTCAGTACTTC.